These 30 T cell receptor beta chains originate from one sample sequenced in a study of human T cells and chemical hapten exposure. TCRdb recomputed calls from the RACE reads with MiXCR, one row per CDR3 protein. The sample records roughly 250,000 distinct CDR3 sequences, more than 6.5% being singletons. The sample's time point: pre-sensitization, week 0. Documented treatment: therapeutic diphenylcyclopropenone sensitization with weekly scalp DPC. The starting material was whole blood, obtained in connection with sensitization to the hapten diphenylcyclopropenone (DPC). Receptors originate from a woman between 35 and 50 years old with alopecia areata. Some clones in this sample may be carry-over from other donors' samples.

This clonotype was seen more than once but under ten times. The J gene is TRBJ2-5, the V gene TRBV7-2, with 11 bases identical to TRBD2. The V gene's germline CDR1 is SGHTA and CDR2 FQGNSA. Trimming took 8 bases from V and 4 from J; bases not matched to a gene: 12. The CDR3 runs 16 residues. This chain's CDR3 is CASGLRLAGGGETQYF. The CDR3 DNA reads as TGTGCCAGCGGCCTGAGGCTAGCGGGAGGCGGAGAGACCCAGTACTTC.

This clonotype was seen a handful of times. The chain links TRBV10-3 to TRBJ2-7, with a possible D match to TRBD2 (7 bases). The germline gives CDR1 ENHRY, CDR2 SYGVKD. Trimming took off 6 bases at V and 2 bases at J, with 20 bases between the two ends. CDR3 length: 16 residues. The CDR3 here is CAIRDVVRGAAYEQYF. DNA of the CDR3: TGTGCCATCAGGGACGTGGTACGGGGGGCAGCCTACGAGCAGTACTTC.

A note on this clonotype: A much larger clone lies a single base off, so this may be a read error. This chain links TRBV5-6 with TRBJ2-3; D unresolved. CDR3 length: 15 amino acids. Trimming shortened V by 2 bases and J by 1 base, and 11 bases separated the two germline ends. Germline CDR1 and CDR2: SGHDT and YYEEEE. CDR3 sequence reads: CASSLTRIGTDTQYF. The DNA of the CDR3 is TGTGCCAGCAGCTTAACCAGGATAGGCACAGATACGCAGTATTTT.

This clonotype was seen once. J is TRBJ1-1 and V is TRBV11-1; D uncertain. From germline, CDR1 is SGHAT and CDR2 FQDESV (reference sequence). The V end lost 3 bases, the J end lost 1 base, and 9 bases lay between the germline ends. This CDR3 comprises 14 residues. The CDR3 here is CASSFGPANTEAFF. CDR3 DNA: TGTGCCAGCAGCTTTGGGCCGGCGAACACTGAAGCTTTCTTT.

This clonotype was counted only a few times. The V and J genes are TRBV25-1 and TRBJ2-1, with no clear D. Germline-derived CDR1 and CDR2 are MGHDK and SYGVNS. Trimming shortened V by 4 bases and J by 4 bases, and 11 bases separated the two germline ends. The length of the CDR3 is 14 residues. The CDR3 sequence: CASSALREYNEQFF. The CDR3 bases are TGTGCCAGCAGTGCACTGCGAGAATACAATGAGCAGTTCTTC.

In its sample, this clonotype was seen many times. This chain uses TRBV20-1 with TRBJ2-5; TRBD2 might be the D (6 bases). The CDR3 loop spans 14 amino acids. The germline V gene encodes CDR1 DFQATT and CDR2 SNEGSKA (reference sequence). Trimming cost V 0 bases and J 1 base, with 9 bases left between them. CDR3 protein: CSARERRGQETQYF. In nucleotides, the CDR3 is TGCAGTGCTAGAGAGAGGAGGGGCCAAGAGACCCAGTACTTC.

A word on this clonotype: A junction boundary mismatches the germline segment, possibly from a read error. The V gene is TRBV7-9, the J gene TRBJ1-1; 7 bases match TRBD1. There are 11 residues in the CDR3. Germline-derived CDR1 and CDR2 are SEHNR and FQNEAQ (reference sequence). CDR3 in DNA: TGTCCCAGGGGGGAGAACACTGAAGCTTTCTTT. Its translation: CPRGENTEAFF.

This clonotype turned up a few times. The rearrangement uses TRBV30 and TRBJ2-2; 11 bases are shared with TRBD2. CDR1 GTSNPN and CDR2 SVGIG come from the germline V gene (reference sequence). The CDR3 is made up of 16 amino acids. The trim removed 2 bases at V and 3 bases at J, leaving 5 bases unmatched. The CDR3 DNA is TGTGCCTGGAGTACGCTAGCGGGAGGTCACACCGGGGAGCTGTTTTTT. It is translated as CAWSTLAGGHTGELFF.

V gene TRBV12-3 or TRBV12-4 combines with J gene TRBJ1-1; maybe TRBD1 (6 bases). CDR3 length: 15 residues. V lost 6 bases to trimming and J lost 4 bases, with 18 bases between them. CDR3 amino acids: CASSGYGGRGTEAFF. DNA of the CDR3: TGTGCCAGCAGCGGTTATGGGGGCAGGGGCACTGAAGCTTTCTTT.

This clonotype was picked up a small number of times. The CDR3 region has the DNA TGTGCCAGCAGCTTAGGGCCAGCCATTAATTCACCCCTCCACTTT. It specifies CASSLGPAINSPLHF. The chain employs TRBV7-9 and TRBJ1-6, with D hard to call. V was trimmed by 1 base and J by 6 bases, leaving 10 bases between them. The CDR3 spans 15 residues. In germline, CDR1 is SEHNR, CDR2 FQNEAQ (reference sequence).

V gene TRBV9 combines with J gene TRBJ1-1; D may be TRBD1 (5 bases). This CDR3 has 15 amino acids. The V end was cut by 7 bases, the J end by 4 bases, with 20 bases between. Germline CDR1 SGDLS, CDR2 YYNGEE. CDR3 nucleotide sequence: TGTGCCAGCTCTCGGGGGGTTGCTCTTCTCACTGAAGCTTTCTTT. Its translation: CASSRGVALLTEAFF.

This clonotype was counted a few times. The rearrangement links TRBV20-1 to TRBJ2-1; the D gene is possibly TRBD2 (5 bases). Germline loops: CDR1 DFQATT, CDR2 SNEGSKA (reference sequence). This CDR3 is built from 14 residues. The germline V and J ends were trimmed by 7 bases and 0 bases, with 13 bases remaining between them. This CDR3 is CSEKRKNSYNEQFF. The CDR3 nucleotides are TGCAGTGAAAAGCGGAAAAACTCCTACAATGAGCAGTTCTTC.

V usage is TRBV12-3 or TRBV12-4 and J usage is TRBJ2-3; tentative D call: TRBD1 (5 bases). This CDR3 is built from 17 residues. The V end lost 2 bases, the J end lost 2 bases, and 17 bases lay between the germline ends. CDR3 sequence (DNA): TGTGCCAGCAGTTTAAGGGGCTTAAGCCCTTACACAGATACGCAGTATTTT. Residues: CASSLRGLSPYTDTQYF.

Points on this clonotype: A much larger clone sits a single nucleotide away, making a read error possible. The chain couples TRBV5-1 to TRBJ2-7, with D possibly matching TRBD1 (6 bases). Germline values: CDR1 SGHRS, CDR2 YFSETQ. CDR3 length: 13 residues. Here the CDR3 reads CASRVDSSYGQYF. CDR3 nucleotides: TGCGCCAGCAGGGTGGACAGCTCCTACGGGCAGTACTTC.

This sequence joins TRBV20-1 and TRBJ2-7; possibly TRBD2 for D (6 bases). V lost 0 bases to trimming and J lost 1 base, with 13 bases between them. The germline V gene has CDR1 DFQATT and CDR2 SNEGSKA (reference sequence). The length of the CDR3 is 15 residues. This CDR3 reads CSARDFSDYSYEQYF. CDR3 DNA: TGCAGTGCTAGAGATTTTTCGGACTATTCCTACGAGCAGTACTTC.

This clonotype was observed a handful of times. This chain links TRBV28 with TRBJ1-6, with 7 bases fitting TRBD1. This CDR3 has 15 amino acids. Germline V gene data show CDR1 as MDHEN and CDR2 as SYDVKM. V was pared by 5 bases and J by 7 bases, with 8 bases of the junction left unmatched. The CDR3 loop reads CASSPKTGRNSPLHF. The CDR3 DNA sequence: TGTGCCAGCAGTCCCAAGACAGGGAGGAATTCACCCCTCCACTTT.

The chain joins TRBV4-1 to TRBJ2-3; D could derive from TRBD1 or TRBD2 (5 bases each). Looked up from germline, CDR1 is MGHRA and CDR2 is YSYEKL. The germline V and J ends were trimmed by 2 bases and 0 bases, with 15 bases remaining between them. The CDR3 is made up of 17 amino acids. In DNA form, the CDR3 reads TGCGCCAGCAGCCAACTCCCCGGGGCTTATAGCACAGATACGCAGTATTTT. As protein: CASSQLPGAYSTDTQYF.

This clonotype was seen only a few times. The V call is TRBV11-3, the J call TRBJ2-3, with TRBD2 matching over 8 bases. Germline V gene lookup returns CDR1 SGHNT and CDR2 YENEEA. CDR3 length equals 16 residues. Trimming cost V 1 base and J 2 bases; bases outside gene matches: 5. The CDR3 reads CASSLGVAGPTDTQYF. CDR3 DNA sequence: TGTGCCAGCAGCTTAGGGGTAGCGGGACCCACAGATACGCAGTATTTT.

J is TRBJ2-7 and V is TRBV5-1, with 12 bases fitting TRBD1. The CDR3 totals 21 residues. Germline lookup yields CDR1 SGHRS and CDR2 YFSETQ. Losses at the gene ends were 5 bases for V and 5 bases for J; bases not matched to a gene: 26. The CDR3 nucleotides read TGCGCCAGCAGTCGAGGGACAGGGGGCCCGTACAGTAGAAAAGGGTACCACGAGCAGTACTTC. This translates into CASSRGTGGPYSRKGYHEQYF.

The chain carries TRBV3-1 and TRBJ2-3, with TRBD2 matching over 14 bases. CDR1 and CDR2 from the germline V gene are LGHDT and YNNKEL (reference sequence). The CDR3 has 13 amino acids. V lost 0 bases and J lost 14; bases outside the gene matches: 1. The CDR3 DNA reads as TGTGCCAGCAGCCAAGATGGGACTAGCGGGAGGTATTTT. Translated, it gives CASSQDGTSGRYF.

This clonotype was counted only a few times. CDR3 sequence: CASVRRLAGGEEQYF. CDR3 sequence (DNA): TGTGCCAGCGTACGGAGACTAGCGGGAGGGGAAGAGCAGTACTTC. V usage is TRBV6-1 and J usage is TRBJ2-7, with 14 nucleotides matching TRBD2. Per the germline V gene, CDR1 is MNHNS and CDR2 is SASEGT. CDR3 length equals 15 residues. Trimming at V came to 8 bases and at J to 7 bases, leaving 10 bases not matched to a gene.

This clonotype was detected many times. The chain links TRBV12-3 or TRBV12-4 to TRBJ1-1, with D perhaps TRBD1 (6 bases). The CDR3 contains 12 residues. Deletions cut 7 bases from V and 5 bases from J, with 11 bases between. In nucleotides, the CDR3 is TGTGCCAGCATGGGGGGCGGAACTGAAGCTTTCTTT. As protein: CASMGGGTEAFF.

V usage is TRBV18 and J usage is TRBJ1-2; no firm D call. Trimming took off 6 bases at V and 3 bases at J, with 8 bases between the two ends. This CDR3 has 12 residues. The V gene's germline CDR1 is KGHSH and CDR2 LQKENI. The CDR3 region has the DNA TGTGCCAGCTCGACTCAGGACTATGGCTACACCTTC. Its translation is CASSTQDYGYTF.

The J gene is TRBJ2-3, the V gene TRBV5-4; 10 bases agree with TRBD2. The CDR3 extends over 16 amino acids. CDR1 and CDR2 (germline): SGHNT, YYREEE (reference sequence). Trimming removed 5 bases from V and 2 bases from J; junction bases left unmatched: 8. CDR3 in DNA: TGTGCCAGCAGAAGCGGGAGGGGGCCGTACACAGATACGCAGTATTTT. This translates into CASRSGRGPYTDTQYF. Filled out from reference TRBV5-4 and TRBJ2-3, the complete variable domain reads ETGVTQSPTHLIKTRGQQVTLRCSSQSGHNTVSWYQQALGQGPQFIFQYYREEENGRGNFPPRFSGLQFPNYSSELNVNALELDDSALYLCASRSGRGPYTDTQYFGPGTRLTVL.

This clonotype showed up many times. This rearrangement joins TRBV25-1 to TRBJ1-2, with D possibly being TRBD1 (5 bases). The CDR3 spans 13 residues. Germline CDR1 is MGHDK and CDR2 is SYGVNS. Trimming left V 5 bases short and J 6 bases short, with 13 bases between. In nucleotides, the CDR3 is TGTGCCAGCAGTCCCCTGCTAGGGGATGGCTACACCTTC. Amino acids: CASSPLLGDGYTF.

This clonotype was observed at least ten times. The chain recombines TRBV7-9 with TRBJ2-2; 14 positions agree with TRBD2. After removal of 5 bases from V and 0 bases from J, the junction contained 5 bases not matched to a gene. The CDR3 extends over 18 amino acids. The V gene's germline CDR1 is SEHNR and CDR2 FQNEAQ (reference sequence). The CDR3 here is CASSPRLAGGPNTGELFF. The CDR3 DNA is TGTGCCAGCAGCCCCCGACTAGCGGGAGGGCCGAACACCGGGGAGCTGTTTTTT.

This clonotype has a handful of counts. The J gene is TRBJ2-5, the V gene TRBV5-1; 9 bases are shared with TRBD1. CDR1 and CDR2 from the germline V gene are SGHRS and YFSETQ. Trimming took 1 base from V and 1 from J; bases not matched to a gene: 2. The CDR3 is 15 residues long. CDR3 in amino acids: CASSLMGQGQETQYF. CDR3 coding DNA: TGCGCCAGCAGCTTGATGGGACAGGGCCAAGAGACCCAGTACTTC.

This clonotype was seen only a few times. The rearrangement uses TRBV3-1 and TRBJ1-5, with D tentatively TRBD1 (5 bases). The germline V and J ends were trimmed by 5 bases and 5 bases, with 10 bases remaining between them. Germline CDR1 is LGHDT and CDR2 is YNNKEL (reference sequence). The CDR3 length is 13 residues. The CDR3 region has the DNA TGTGCCAGCAGCTACGGGGCCGATCAGCCCCAGCATTTT. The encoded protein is CASSYGADQPQHF.

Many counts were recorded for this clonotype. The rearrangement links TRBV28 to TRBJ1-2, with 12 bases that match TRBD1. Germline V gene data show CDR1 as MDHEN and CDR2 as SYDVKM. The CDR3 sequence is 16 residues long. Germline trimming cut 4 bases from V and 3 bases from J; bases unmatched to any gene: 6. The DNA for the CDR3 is TGTGCCAGCAGTTCGCCAGGGACAGGGGGCCACTATGGCTACACCTTC. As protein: CASSSPGTGGHYGYTF.

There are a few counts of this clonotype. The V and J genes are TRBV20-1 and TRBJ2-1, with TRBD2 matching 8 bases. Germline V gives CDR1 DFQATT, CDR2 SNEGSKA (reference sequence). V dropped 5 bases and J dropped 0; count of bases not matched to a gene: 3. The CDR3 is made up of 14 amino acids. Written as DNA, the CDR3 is TGCAGTGCTGGAAGCGGGGGCTCCTACAATGAGCAGTTCTTC. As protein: CSAGSGGSYNEQFF.